The 13 T cell receptor beta chains listed next were all sequenced from one sample in a study of blood T cell repertoires in COVID-19. Using immunoSEQ multiplex PCR, the repertoire was profiled, and TCRdb retains in-frame clones only, with some absent. The sample records tens of thousands of clones, more than 75% being singletons. Sequenced: peripheral blood. All receptors derive from a human donor with active COVID-19. The donor label of this sample is uncertain.

The chain carries TRBV18 and TRBJ1-1; TRBD1 matches 8 bases. With 0 bases clipped from V and 6 bases from J, the junction kept 9 bases outside the gene matches. Germline-derived CDR1 and CDR2 are KGHSH and LQKENI. This CDR3 has 16 residues. The CDR3 DNA sequence: TGTGCCAGCTCACCACCGCAACAGGGGGTATCGGCTGAAGCTTTCTTT. It specifies CASSPPQQGVSAEAFF.

This clone was counted once. The rearrangement links TRBV28 to TRBJ2-1; 8 positions agree with TRBD2. The V and J ends lost 6 bases and 8 bases, in that order; junction bases with no gene match: 12. Germline lookup yields CDR1 MDHEN and CDR2 SYDVKM. This CDR3 has 15 residues. The CDR3 reads CASSWPGLGVDEQFF. In DNA, the CDR3 is TGTGCCAGCAGCTGGCCGGGACTAGGAGTGGATGAGCAGTTCTTC.

The chain combines TRBV12-3 or TRBV12-4 with TRBJ2-4; D is unclear. The CDR3 consists of 13 residues. The V end lost 3 bases, the J end lost 2 bases, and 5 bases lay between the germline ends. The CDR3 DNA follows: TGTGCCAGCAGTTTGAGGTCCAAAAACATTCAGTACTTC. This translates into CASSLRSKNIQYF.

This clone was seen once. The chain couples TRBV5-1 to TRBJ2-7; D may be TRBD2 (5 bases). The CDR3 runs to 13 residues. The V and J ends lost 6 bases and 0 bases respectively, with 10 bases between them. Germline V CDR1 and CDR2: SGHRS, YFSETQ. The CDR3 region is CASTEGSSYEQYF. The DNA for the CDR3 is TGCGCCAGCACCGAGGGCAGCTCCTACGAGCAGTACTTC.

This chain links TRBV19 with TRBJ1-6; D is possibly TRBD1 (5 bases). V dropped 3 bases and J dropped 6 bases, with 12 bases sitting between them. Looked up from germline, CDR1 is LNHDA and CDR2 is SQIVND (reference sequence). CDR3 size: 15 residues. CDR3 region: CASSIRQGGNSPLHF. Written as DNA, the CDR3 is TGTGCCAGTAGTATTCGGCAGGGTGGTAATTCACCCCTCCACTTT.

The chain uses TRBV24-1 and TRBJ2-3; possibly TRBD2 for D (6 bases). The CDR3 sequence is 15 residues long. Between the trimmed V and J ends, which lost 3 bases and 4 bases, there was a span of 13 bases. The germline V gene has CDR1 KGHDR and CDR2 SFDVKD. CDR3 nucleotides: TGTGCCACCAGTGATCGTAGCGGAAGAGCAGATACGCAGTATTTT. Amino acids: CATSDRSGRADTQYF.

J is TRBJ2-2 and V is TRBV27; D not resolved. CDR3 length: 14 amino acids. Germline CDR1 and CDR2: MNHEY and SMNVEV (reference sequence). Trimming cost V 5 bases and J 4 bases, with 11 bases left between them. CDR3 coding DNA: TGTGCCAGCAGTCGGCTAGTCGGCACCGGGGAGCTGTTTTTT. It encodes CASSRLVGTGELFF.

The rearrangement uses TRBV5-6 and TRBJ1-5, with D unclear. This CDR3 is built from 18 residues. The V end was cut by 0 bases, the J end by 0 bases, with 16 bases between. Germline values: CDR1 SGHDT, CDR2 YYEEEE. CDR3 coding DNA: TGTGCCAGCAGCTTGGGGCCAGCCGTACTATATAGCAATCAGCCCCAGCATTTT. The encoded protein is CASSLGPAVLYSNQPQHF.

The chain joins TRBV3-1 (or the pseudogene TRBV3-2) to TRBJ2-4; maybe TRBD2 (6 bases). Between the trimmed V and J ends, which lost 0 bases and 8 bases, there was a span of 14 bases. This CDR3 is 15 amino acids long. From germline, CDR1 is LGHDT and CDR2 YNNKEL (reference sequence). The CDR3 bases are TGTGCCAGCAGCCAAGATTCCGGGAGCTACGACATTCAGTACTTC. Its translation is CASSQDSGSYDIQYF.

This clone was counted only a few times. The V and J genes are TRBV25-1 and TRBJ2-4, with D unclear. V gave up 3 bases and J gave up 3 bases, with 18 bases separating them. The germline V gene encodes CDR1 MGHDK and CDR2 SYGVNS. The CDR3 extends over 17 amino acids. The chain's CDR3 is CASSDPHIPLNKNIQYF. Here the CDR3 DNA reads TGTGCCAGCAGTGACCCACACATTCCTCTTAACAAAAACATTCAGTACTTC. Together with reference TRBV25-1 and TRBJ2-4, the CDR3 gives the full variable domain: EADIYQTPRYLVIGTGKKITLECSQTMGHDKMYWYQQDPGMELHLIHYSYGVNSTEKGDLSSESTVSRIRTEHFPLTLESARPSHTSQYLCASSDPHIPLNKNIQYFGAGTRLSVL.

V gene TRBV7-2 combines with J gene TRBJ2-3, with a possible D match to TRBD2 (6 bases). CDR3 length: 15 amino acids. CDR1 SGHTA and CDR2 FQGNSA come from the germline V gene. V was clipped by 5 bases and J by 2 bases, with 14 bases between them. CDR3 residues: CASSTAWGDTDTQYF. For the CDR3, the DNA is TGTGCCAGCAGCACCGCGTGGGGGGACACAGATACGCAGTATTTT.

The gene calls are TRBV3-1 (or the pseudogene TRBV3-2) and TRBJ2-7; 11 nucleotides align to TRBD2. The germline V gene has CDR1 LGHDT and CDR2 YNNKEL (reference sequence). The CDR3 runs to 15 residues. V was pared by 1 base and J by 1 base, with 0 bases of the junction left unmatched. The CDR3 DNA reads as TGTGCCAGCAGCCAAGGACTAGCGGGGTCCTACGAGCAGTACTTC. It yields the protein CASSQGLAGSYEQYF.

CDR3 nucleotide sequence: TGCGCCAGCAGCCAGTCGGGACAGGGGAACACTGAAGCTTTCTTT. This gives the protein CASSQSGQGNTEAFF. The chain joins TRBV5-1 to TRBJ1-1, with TRBD1 matching over 9 bases. V gave up 4 bases and J gave up 1 base; unmatched junction bases: 5. The CDR3 contains 15 residues. Per germline, CDR1 SGHRS and CDR2 YFSETQ.